The T cell receptor (beta chain) under discussion was sequenced for a study of cytomegalovirus exposure and HLA in healthy donors. At the level of the study: Earlier, 100 million or so unique TCR beta sequences were recovered from approximately 200 million T cells by an analysis. Notes on the study in general: Specificity of three CMV-associated chains for CMV antigens was verified in vitro.

The primer mix had 60 Vbeta and 13 Jbeta primers. The repertoire was sequenced with immunoSEQ multiplex PCR; TCRdb's copy has only in-frame clones and lacks some. The data hold 150,000 or so clones, with around 75% observed a single time. Comments on this clone: Its target is not known.

The CDR3 consists of 15 residues. Germline-derived CDR1 and CDR2 are SQVTM and ANQGSEA. Trimming took 3 bases from V and 1 from J; bases not matched to a gene: 1. The V gene is TRBV29-1, the J gene TRBJ2-2; 11 positions agree with TRBD2. This TCR derives from a woman aged 40 to 50 in good health and CMV-seropositive. The specimen was PBMCs. The CDR3 sequence is CSVEGTSGNTGELFF. In nucleotides, the CDR3 is TGCAGCGTTGAGGGGACTAGCGGGAACACCGGGGAGCTGTTTTTT.